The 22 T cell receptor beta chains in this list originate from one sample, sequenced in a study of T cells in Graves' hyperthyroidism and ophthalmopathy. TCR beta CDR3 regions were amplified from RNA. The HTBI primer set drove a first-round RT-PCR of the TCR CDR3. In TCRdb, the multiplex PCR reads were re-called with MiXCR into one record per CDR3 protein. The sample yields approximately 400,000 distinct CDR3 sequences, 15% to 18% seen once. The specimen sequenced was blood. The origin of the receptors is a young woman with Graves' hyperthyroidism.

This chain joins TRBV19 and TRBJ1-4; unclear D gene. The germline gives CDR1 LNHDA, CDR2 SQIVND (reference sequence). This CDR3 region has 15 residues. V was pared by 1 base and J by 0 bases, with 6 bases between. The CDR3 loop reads CASSIAGTTNEKLFF. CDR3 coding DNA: TGTGCCAGTAGTATAGCGGGTACAACTAATGAAAAACTGTTTTTT.

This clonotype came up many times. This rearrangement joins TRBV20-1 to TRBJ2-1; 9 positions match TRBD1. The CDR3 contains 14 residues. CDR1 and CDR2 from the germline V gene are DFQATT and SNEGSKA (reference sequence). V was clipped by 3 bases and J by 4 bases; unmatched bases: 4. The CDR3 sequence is CSARGQGLYNEQFF. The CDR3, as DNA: TGCAGTGCTAGGGGACAGGGTTTGTACAATGAGCAGTTCTTC.

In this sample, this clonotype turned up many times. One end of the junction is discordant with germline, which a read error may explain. For the CDR3, the DNA is TGTGCCAGCAGTTTCTCCGGGGAGCTGTTTTTT. Translation gives CASSFSGELFF. The gene calls are TRBV5-1 and TRBJ2-2; D unclear. The germline V gene encodes CDR1 SGHRS and CDR2 YFSETQ. The CDR3 runs 11 residues.

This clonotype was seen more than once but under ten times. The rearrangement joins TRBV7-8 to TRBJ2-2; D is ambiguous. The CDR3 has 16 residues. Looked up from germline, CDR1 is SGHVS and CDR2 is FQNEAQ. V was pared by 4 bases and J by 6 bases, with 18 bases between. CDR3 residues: CASSYTAPDDPGELFF. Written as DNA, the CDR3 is TGTGCCAGCAGCTATACCGCCCCCGACGATCCCGGGGAGCTGTTTTTT.

The CDR3 here is CASKTTNEKLFF. The CDR3 nucleotides are TGTGCCAGCAAAACAACTAATGAAAAACTGTTTTTT. The chain couples TRBV6-1 to TRBJ1-4; no reliable D call. This CDR3 spans 12 amino acids. V was shortened by 7 bases and J by 0 bases, with 3 bases between the two germline ends. The germline V gene encodes CDR1 MNHNS and CDR2 SASEGT.

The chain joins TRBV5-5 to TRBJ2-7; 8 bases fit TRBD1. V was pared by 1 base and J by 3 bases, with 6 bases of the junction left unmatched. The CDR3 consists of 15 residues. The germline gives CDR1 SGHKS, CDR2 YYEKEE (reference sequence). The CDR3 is CASSLLFGQGYEQYF. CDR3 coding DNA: TGTGCCAGCAGCTTGCTTTTTGGACAGGGCTACGAGCAGTACTTC.

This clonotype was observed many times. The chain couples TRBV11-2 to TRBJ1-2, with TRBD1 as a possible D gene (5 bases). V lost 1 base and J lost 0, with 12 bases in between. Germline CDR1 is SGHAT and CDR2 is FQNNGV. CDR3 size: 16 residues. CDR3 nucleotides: TGTGCCAGCAGCTTAGTGGGCTGGGACGCTAACTATGGCTACACCTTC. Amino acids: CASSLVGWDANYGYTF.

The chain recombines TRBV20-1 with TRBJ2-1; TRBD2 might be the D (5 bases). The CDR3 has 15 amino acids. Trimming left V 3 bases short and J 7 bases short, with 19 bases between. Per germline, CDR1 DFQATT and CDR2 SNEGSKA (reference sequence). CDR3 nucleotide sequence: TGCAGTGCTAGTTCCTACGGGGTCAGTGGAAATGAGCAGTTCTTC. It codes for CSASSYGVSGNEQFF.

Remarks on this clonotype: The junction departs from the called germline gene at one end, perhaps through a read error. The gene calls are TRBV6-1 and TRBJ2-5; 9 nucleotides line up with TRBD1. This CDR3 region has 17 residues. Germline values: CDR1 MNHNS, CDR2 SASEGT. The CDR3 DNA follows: TGTGCCAGCAGTGTCCCGGGACAGGGATTGTACCAAGAGACCCAGTGCTTC. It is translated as CASSVPGQGLYQETQCF.

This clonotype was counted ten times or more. The CDR3 is CASSGTSRVNEQFF. The CDR3 DNA follows: TGTGCCAGCTCCGGGACTAGCCGTGTCAATGAGCAGTTCTTC. The chain joins TRBV19 to TRBJ2-1, with TRBD2 identical over 9 bases. The CDR3 runs to 14 residues. Germline CDR1 LNHDA, CDR2 SQIVND (reference sequence). The junction had 9 bases not matched to a gene; V was cut back by 9 bases and J by 6 bases.

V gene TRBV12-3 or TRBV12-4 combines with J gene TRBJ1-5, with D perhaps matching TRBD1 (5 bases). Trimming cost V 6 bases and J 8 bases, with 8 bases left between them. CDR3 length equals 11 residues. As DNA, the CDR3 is TGTGCCAGCAGGGGAGGGGAGCCCCAGCATTTT. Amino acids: CASRGGEPQHF.

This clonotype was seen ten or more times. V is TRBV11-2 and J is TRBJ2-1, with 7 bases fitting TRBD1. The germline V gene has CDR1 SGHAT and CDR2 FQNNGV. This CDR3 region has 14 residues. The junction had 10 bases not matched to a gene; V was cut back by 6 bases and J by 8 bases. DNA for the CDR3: TGTGCCAGCAGTACGACAGGGAAGGCATATGAGCAGTTCTTC. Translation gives CASSTTGKAYEQFF.

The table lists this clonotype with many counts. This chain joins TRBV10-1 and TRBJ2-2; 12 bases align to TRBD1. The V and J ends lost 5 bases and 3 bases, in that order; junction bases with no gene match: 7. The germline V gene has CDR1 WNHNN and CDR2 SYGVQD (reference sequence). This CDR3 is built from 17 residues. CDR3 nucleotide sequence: TGCGCCAGCAGTACCGGGACAGGGGGCGAGGACACCGGGGAGCTGTTTTTT. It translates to CASSTGTGGEDTGELFF.

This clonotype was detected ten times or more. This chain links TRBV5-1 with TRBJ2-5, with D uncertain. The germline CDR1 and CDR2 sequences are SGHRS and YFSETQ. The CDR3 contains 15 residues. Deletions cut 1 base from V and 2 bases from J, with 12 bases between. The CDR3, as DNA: TGCGCCAGCAGCTTGTCGAAGGGATCGCAAGAGACCCAGTACTTC. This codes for CASSLSKGSQETQYF.

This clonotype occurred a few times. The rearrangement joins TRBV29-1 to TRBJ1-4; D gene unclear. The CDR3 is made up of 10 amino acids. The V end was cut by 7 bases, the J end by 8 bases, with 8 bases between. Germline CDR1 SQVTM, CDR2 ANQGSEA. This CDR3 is CSAQKEKLFF. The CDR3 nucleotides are TGCAGCGCCCAAAAGGAAAAACTGTTTTTT.

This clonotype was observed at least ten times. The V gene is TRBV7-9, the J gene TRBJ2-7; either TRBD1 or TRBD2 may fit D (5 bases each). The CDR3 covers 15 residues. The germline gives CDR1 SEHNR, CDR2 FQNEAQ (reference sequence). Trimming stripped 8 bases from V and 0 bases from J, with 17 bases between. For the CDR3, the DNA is TGTGCCAGCTCCTACGGGGCTGACAGCTCCTACGAGCAGTACTTC. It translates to CASSYGADSSYEQYF.

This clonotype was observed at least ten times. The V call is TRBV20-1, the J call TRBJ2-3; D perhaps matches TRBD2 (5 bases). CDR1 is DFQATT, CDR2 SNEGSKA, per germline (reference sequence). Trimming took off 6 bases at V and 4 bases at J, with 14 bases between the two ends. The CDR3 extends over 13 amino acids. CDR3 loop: CSAPSLGADTQYF. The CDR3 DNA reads TGCAGTGCCCCAAGTCTGGGAGCAGATACGCAGTATTTT.

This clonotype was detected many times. CDR3 in DNA: TGTGCCAGCCATCCGGGGGACAGGGTTTCGCACGAGCAGTACTTC. Encoded protein: CASHPGDRVSHEQYF. The chain joins TRBV28 to TRBJ2-7; TRBD1 agrees at 9 bases. The CDR3 covers 15 residues. Germline V gene lookup returns CDR1 MDHEN and CDR2 SYDVKM. With V trimmed by 8 bases and J by 5 bases, 13 bases remained unmatched.

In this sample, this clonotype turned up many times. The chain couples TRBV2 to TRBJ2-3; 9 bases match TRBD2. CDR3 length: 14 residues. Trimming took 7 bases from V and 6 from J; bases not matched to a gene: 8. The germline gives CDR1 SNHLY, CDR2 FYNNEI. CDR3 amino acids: CASISGLASDTQYF. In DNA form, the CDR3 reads TGTGCCAGCATAAGCGGACTAGCGAGCGATACGCAGTATTTT.

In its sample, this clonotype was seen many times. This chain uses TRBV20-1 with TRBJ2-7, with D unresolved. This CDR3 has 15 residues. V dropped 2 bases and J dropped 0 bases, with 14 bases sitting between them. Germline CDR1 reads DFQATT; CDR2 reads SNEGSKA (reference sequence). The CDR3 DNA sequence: TGCAGTGCTAGAAACGGCCCCGATCCCTCCTACGAGCAGTACTTC. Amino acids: CSARNGPDPSYEQYF.

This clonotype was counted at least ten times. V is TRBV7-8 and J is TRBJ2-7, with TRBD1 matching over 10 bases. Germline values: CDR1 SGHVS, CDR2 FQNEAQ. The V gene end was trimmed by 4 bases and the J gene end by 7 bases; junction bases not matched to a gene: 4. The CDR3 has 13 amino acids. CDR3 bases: TGTGCCAGCAGCTCGGGACAGGGGCGGGAGCAGTACTTC. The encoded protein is CASSSGQGREQYF.

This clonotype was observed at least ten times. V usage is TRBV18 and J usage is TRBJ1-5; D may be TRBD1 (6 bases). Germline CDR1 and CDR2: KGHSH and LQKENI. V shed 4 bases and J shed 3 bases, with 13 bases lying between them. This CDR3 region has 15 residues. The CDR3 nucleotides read TGTGCCAGCTCACTACAGGGCCAGCCCAATCAGCCCCAGCATTTT. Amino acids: CASSLQGQPNQPQHF.